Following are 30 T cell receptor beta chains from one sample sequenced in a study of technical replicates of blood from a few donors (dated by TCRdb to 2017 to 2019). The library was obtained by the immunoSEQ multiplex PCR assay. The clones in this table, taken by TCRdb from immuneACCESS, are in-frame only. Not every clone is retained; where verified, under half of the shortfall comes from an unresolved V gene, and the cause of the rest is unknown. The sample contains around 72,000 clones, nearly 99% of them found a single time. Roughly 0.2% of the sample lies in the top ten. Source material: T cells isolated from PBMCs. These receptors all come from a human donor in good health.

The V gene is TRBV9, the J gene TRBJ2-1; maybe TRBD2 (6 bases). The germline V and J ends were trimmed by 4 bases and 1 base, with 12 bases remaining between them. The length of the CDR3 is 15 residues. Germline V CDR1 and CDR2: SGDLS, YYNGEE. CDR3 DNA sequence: TGTGCCAGCAGCACCGCTGGGGGGTCCTACAATGAGCAGTTCTTC. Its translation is CASSTAGGSYNEQFF. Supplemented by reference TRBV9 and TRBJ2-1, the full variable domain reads DSGVTQTPKHLITATGQRVTLRCSPRSGDLSVYWYQQSLDQGLQFLIQYYNGEERAKGNILERFSAQQFPDLHSELNLSSLELGDSALYFCASSTAGGSYNEQFFGPGTRLTVL.

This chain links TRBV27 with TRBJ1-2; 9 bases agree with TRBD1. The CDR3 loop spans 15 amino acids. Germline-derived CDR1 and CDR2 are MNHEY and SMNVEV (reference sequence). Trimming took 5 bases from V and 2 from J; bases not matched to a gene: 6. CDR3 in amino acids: CASSEGTGRNYGYTF. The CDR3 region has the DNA TGTGCCAGCAGTGAAGGGACAGGGCGGAACTATGGCTACACCTTC.

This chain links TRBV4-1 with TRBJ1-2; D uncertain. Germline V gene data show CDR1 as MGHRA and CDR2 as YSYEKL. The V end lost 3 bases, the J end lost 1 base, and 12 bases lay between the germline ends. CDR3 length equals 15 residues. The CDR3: CASSHVVGSNYGYTF. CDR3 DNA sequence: TGCGCCAGCAGCCATGTTGTGGGCAGTAACTATGGCTACACCTTC.

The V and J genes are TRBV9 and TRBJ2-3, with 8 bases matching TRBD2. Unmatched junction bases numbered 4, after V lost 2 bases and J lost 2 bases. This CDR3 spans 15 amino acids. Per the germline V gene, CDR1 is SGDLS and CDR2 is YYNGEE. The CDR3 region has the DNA TGTGCCAGCAGCGTCCTTAGCGGGGACACAGATACGCAGTATTTT. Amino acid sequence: CASSVLSGDTDTQYF.

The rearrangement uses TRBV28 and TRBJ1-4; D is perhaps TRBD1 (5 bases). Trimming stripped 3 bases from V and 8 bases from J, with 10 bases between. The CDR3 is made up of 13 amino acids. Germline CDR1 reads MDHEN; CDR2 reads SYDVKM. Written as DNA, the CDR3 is TGTGCCAGCAGTTTTCTCCGGGGGGAAAAACTGTTTTTT. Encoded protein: CASSFLRGEKLFF.

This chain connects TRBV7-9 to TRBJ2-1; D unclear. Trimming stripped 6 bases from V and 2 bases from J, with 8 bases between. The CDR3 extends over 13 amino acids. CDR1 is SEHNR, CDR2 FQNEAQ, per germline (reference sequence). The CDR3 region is CASSKTTYNEQFF. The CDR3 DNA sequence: TGTGCCAGCAGTAAAACAACCTACAATGAGCAGTTCTTC.

CDR3 residues: CASSQPWPGSNQPQHF. The CDR3 bases are TGCGCCAGCAGTCAACCCTGGCCAGGGAGCAATCAGCCCCAGCATTTT. The rearrangement links TRBV23-1 to TRBJ1-5; D is possibly TRBD1 (5 bases). TRBV23-1 is placed among ORFs of uncertain function. Deletions cut 2 bases from V and 1 base from J, with 12 bases between. The CDR3 extends over 16 amino acids.

The CDR3 spells CASSAEGSGSYEQYF. The CDR3 DNA follows: TGTGCCAGCAGCGCCGAGGGTAGCGGGAGCTACGAGCAGTACTTC. This chain links TRBV11-3 with TRBJ2-7; 9 bases agree with TRBD2. This CDR3 is built from 15 residues. The V gene end was trimmed by 5 bases and the J gene end by 3 bases; junction bases not matched to a gene: 8. CDR1 is SGHNT and CDR2 is YENEEA in the germline V gene.

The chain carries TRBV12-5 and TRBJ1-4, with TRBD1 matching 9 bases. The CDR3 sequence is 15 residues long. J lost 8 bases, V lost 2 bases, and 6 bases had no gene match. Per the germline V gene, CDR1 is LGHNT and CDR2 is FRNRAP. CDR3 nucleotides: TGTGCTAGTGGTTTGAGGGACAGGGCCTCCGAAAAACTGTTTTTT. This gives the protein CASGLRDRASEKLFF.

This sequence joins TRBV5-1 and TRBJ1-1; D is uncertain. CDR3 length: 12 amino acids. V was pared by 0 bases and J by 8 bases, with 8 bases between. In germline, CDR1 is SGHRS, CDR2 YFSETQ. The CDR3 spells CASSLDLREAFF. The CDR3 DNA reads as TGCGCCAGCAGCTTGGATCTCAGAGAAGCTTTCTTT. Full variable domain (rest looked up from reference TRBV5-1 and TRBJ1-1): KAGVTQTPRYLIKTRGQQVTLSCSPISGHRSVSWYQQTPGQGLQFLFEYFSETQRNKGNFPGRFSGRQFSNSRSEMNVSTLELGDSALYLCASSLDLREAFFGQGTRLTVV.

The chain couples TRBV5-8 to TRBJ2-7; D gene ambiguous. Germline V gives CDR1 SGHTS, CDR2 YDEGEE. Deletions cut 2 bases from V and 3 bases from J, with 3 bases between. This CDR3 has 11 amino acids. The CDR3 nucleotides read TGTGCCAGCAGCTTTAACTACGAGCAGTACTTC. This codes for CASSFNYEQYF.

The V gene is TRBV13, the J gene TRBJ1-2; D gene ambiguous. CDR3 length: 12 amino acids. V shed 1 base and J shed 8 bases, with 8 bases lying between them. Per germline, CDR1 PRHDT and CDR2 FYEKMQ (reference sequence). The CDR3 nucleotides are TGTGCCAGCAGCTTAGAGAGGGTCGGCTACACCTTC. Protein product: CASSLERVGYTF.

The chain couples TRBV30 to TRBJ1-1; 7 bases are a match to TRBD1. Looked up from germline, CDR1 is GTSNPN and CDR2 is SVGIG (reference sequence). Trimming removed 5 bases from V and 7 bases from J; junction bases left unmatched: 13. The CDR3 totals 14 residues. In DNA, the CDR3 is TGTGCCTGGGTGAAGGGACAGTTATACGGTGAAGCTTTCTTT. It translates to CAWVKGQLYGEAFF.

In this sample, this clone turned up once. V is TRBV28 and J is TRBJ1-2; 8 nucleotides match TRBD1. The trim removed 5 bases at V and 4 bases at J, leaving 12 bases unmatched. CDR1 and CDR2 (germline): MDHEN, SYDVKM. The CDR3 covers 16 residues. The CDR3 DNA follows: TGTGCCAGCAGTCGAATAGATCCCGGGACAGGCTATGGCTACACCTTC. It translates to CASSRIDPGTGYGYTF.

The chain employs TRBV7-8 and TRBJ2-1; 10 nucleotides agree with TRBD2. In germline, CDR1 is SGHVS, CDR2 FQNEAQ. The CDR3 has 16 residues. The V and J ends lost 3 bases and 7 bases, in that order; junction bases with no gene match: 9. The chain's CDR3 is CASSLLAGAPSNEQFF. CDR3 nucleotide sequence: TGTGCCAGCAGCTTGCTAGCGGGAGCCCCTTCAAATGAGCAGTTCTTC.

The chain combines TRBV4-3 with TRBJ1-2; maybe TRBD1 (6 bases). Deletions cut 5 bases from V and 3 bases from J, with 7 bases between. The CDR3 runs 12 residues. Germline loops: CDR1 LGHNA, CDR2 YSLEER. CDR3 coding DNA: TGCGCCAGCAGCTCAGGGGACTATGGCTACACCTTC. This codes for CASSSGDYGYTF.

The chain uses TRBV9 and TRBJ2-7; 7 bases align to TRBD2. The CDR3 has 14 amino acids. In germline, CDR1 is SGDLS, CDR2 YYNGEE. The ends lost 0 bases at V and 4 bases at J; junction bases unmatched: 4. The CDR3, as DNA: TGTGCCAGCAGCGTAGGTAGCGGGCCTTACGAGCAGTACTTC. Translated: CASSVGSGPYEQYF.

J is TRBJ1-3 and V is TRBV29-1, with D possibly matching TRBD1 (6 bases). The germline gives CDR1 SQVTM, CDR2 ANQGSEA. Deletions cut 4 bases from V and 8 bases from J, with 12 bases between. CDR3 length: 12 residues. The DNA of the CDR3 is TGCAGCGTTGCAGGGGTCGGTGACACCATATATTTT. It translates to CSVAGVGDTIYF.

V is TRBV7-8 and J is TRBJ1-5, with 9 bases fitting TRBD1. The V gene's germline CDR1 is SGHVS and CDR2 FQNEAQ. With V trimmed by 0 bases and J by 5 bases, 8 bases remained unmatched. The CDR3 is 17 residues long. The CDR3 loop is CASSLAYRQGDDQPQHF. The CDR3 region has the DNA TGTGCCAGCAGCTTAGCCTACAGACAGGGGGACGATCAGCCCCAGCATTTT.

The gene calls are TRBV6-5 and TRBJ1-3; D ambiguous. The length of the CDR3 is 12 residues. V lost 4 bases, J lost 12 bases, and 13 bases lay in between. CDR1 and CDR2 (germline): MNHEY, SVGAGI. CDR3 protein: CASSSHPGNIYF. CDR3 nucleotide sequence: TGTGCCAGCAGTTCCCATCCGGGGAACATATATTTT.

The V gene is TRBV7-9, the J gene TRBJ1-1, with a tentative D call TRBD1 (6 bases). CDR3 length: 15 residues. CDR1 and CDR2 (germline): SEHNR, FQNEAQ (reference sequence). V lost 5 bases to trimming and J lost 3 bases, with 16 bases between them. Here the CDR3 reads CASSPPTGPHTEAFF. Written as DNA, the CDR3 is TGTGCCAGCAGCCCGCCTACAGGGCCTCACACTGAAGCTTTCTTT.

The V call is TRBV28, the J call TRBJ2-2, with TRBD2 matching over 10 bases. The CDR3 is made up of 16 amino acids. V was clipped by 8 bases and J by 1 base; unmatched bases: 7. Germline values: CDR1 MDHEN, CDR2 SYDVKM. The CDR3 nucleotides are TGTGCCAGCGGGCTATCTAGCGGGAGGAACACCGGGGAGCTGTTTTTT. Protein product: CASGLSSGRNTGELFF. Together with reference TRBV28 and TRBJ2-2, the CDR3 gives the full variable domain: DVKVTQSSRYLVKRTGEKVFLECVQDMDHENMFWYRQDPGLGLRLIYFSYDVKMKEKGDIPEGYSVSREKKERFSLILESASTNQTSMYLCASGLSSGRNTGELFFGEGSRLTVL.

As DNA, the CDR3 is TGTGCCAGCAGTGAAGCTCCGAGCTACAATGAGCAGTTCTTC. The encoded protein is CASSEAPSYNEQFF. The rearrangement joins TRBV6-1 to TRBJ2-1; D is unresolved. The CDR3 extends over 14 amino acids. Germline CDR1 MNHNS, CDR2 SASEGT. With 0 bases removed from V and 3 bases from J, the gap between germline ends came to 6 bases.

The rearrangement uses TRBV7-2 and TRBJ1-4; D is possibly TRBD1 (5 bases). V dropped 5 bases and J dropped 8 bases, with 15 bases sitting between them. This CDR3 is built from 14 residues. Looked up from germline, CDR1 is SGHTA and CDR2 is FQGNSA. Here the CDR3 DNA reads TGTGCCAGCAGCCCCTATGGGGCGGAAGAAAAACTGTTTTTT. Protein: CASSPYGAEEKLFF.

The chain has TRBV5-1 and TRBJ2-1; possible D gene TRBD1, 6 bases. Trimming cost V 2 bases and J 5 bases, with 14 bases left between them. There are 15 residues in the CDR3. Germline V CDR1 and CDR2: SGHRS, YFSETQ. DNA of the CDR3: TGCGCCAGCAGCTTCTACCGGGACACGAACAATGAGCAGTTCTTC. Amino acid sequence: CASSFYRDTNNEQFF.

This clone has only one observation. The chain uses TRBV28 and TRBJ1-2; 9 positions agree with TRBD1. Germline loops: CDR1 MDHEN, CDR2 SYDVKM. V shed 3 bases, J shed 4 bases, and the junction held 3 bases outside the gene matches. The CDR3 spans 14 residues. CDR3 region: CASSLGTGTYGYTF. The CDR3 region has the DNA TGTGCCAGCAGTTTGGGGACAGGGACCTATGGCTACACCTTC.

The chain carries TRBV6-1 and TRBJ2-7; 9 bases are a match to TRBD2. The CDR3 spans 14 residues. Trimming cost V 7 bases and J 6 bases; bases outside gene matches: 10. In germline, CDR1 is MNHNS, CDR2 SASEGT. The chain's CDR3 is CASMQPSGNGEQYF. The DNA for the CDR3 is TGTGCCAGCATGCAGCCTAGCGGGAACGGCGAGCAGTACTTC.

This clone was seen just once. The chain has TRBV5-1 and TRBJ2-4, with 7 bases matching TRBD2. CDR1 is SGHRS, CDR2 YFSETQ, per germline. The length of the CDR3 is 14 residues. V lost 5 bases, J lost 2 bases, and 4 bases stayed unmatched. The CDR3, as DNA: TGCGCCAGCAGTACTAGCGTGACCAAAAACATTCAGTACTTC. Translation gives CASSTSVTKNIQYF.

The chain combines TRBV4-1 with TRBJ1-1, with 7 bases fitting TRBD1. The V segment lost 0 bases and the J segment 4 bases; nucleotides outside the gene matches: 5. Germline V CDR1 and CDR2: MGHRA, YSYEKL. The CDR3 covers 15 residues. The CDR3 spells CASSQEQGPGTEAFF. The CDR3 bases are TGCGCCAGCAGCCAAGAACAGGGGCCGGGCACTGAAGCTTTCTTT.

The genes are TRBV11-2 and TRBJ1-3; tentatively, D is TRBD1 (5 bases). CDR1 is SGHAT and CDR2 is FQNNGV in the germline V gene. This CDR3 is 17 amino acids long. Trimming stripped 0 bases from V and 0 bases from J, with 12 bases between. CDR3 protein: CASSLDSGHHSGNTIYF. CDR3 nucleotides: TGTGCCAGCAGCTTAGATTCAGGGCACCACTCTGGAAACACCATATATTTT.